The 7 T cell receptor beta chains presented below share a single source sample, sequenced in a study of shared clonotypes between healthy human individuals. Method: immunoSEQ multiplex PCR; TCRdb's copy keeps in-frame clones and lacks some. The sample contains approximately 500,000 clones, roughly 80% of which appear only once. Sample: PBMCs. The source of these receptors is a woman aged 35 to 49 in good health. Some clones in this sample may be carry-over from other donors' samples.

For this clone: The final CDR3 position lacks the conserved phenylalanine or tryptophan, pointing to a likely read error. Because the CDR3's place on the DNA is in doubt, the DNA is left out and the CDR3 is given as listed by TCRdb. The chain employs TRBV21-1 and TRBJ2-7; whether TRBD2, the table's D call, matches the DNA was not checked. TRBV21-1 is a listed pseudogene. The CDR3 comprises 15 residues, both ends counted. CDR3 amino acids: CASSKDSQYVLVVGR.

CDR3 DNA: TGTGCCAGCAGAAGAACGGGACTTACAACAGATACGCAGTATTTT. It specifies CASRRTGLTTDTQYF. The chain carries TRBV7-2 and TRBJ2-3; weak D call: TRBD2 (6 bases). The CDR3 has 15 residues. Germline values: CDR1 SGHTA, CDR2 FQGNSA. Trimming pared 6 bases from V and 3 bases from J, leaving 16 bases between.

Remarks on this clone: In the same sample, other DNA sequences code for this CDR3. This chain links TRBV7-3 with TRBJ2-3, with unresolved D. The germline V gene has CDR1 SGHTA and CDR2 FQGTGA. Trimming left V 2 bases short and J 0 bases short, with 6 bases between. The CDR3 runs to 14 residues. Here the CDR3 reads CASSLGHSTDTQYF. The CDR3 region has the DNA TGTGCCAGCAGCTTAGGCCATAGCACAGATACGCAGTATTTT. The full variable domain, its missing parts supplied by reference TRBV7-3 and TRBJ2-3, is GAGVSQTPSNKVTEKGKYVELRCDPISGHTALYWYRQSLGQGPEFLIYFQGTGAADDSGLPNDRFFAVRPEGSVSTLKIQRTERGDSAVYLCASSLGHSTDTQYFGPGTRLTVL.

The chain carries TRBV7-3 and TRBJ2-3; 11 bases are shared with TRBD2. CDR3 size: 16 residues. J gave up 5 bases and V 3 bases, and 7 bases lay outside the gene matches. CDR1 is SGHTA, CDR2 FQGTGA, per germline. Written as DNA, the CDR3 is TGTGCCAGCAGCTTTACTAGCGGGAGAAGGTTAGATACGCAGTATTTT. Protein product: CASSFTSGRRLDTQYF.

The chain employs TRBV7-3 and TRBJ2-1; possible D gene TRBD2, 5 bases. The V gene's germline CDR1 is SGHTA and CDR2 FQGTGA. This CDR3 spans 12 amino acids. The germline V and J ends were trimmed by 10 bases and 7 bases, with 14 bases remaining between them. The CDR3 here is CATGRSQNEQFF. CDR3 sequence (DNA): TGTGCCACGGGAAGGAGCCAAAATGAGCAGTTCTTC.

The V and J genes are TRBV6-6 and TRBJ2-7; D may match TRBD1 or TRBD2 (5 bases each). V lost 6 bases to trimming and J lost 2 bases, with 14 bases between them. Germline CDR1 is MNHNY and CDR2 is SVGAGI (reference sequence). The CDR3 runs to 14 residues. For the CDR3, the DNA is TGTGCCAGCAGAGACAGCGGAACTGCCTACGAGCAGTACTTC. Protein: CASRDSGTAYEQYF.

The chain has TRBV27 and TRBJ1-2; D is undetermined. The CDR3 has 13 residues. V was pared by 3 bases and J by 2 bases, with 7 bases between. Germline V gives CDR1 MNHEY, CDR2 SMNVEV (reference sequence). CDR3 bases: TGTGCCAGCAGTTTGAGACAAAACTATGGCTACACCTTC. This gives the protein CASSLRQNYGYTF.